The rows below give T cell receptor beta chains drawn from one sample of a study of neoadjuvant nivolumab and ipilimumab in lung cancer. Only in-frame clones appear in the TCRdb table, and some are missing; sequencing was by immunoSEQ multiplex PCR. Of about 20,000 clones in the sample, around 80% are singletons; the top ten hold about 7%. This material consisted of tumor tissue, taken after neoadjuvant nivolumab, alone or with ipilimumab, at or shortly before surgery. The receptors here all came from an adult with non-small cell lung cancer. The CDR3 runs from the conserved cysteine through the conserved F or W. The order of the fields is CDR3 protein, CDR3 DNA, D gene, V gene, J gene, CDR3 length, clone size. A D gene is named only where the DNA matches it firmly. Size is stated for part of the rows, as once, few or many counts, or as a class when the clone is expanded.

CASRPPWVNTEAFF	TGTGCCAGCAGGCCCCCGTGGGTGAACACTGAAGCTTTCTTT	.	TRBV28	TRBJ1-1	14	.
CASSESTGGSGYGYTF	TGTGCCAGCAGTGAATCTACAGGGGGCTCGGGCTATGGCTACACCTTC	TRBD1	TRBV6-1	TRBJ1-2	16	.
CASSFSGLAVTNYGYTF	TGTGCCAGCAGCTTTTCGGGACTGGCGGTCACTAACTATGGCTACACCTTC	.	TRBV5-6	TRBJ1-2	17	.
CASSADRVTYNEQFF	TGCGCCAGCAGCGCGGACAGGGTGACCTACAATGAGCAGTTCTTC	TRBD1	TRBV5-1	TRBJ2-1	15	.
CASSSDRGLRGTFF	TGTGCCAGCAGTTCCGACAGGGGCTTGCGGGGAACTTTCTTT	TRBD1	TRBV6-5	TRBJ1-1	14	.
CAWRLDSSYNSPLHF	TGTGCCTGGAGACTGGACAGCTCCTATAATTCACCCCTCCACTTT	.	TRBV30	TRBJ1-6	15	.
CASSLWSVANYGYTF	TGTGCCAGCAGCTTGTGGTCGGTAGCTAACTATGGCTACACCTTC	.	TRBV5-4	TRBJ1-2	15	.
CASSIGRGTDTQYF	TGTGCCAGTAGTATTGGCAGGGGAACAGATACGCAGTATTTT	.	TRBV19	TRBJ2-3	14	few
CAQSRGTNEKLFF	TGTGCCCAATCCAGGGGAACTAATGAAAAACTGTTTTTT	.	TRBV30	TRBJ1-4	13	.
CASRDPRFSQETQYF	TGTGCCAGCAGGGATCCCAGGTTTTCGCAAGAGACCCAGTACTTC	.	TRBV5-4	TRBJ2-5	15	.
CASSFSRGRGQPQHF	TGTGCCAGCAGCTTTAGCAGGGGAAGAGGCCAGCCCCAGCATTTT	.	TRBV5-6	TRBJ1-5	15	.
CASSESTGTATEAFF	TGCGCCAGCAGTGAGTCTACCGGGACAGCCACTGAAGCTTTCTTT	TRBD1	TRBV10-1	TRBJ1-1	15	.
CASSPEQTSQETQYF	TGTGCCAGCAGTCCTGAACAGACCTCTCAAGAGACCCAGTACTTC	.	TRBV7-2	TRBJ2-5	15	.
CASSPNKGGKPQHF	TGCGCCAGCAGCCCAAACAAGGGGGGAAAGCCCCAGCATTTT	.	TRBV5-1	TRBJ1-5	14	once
CASIDYGYTF	TGTGCCAGCATTGACTATGGCTACACCTTC	.	TRBV6-1	TRBJ1-2	10	few
CSVRGLGGFNRNTEAFF	TGCAGCGTGAGAGGTTTAGGGGGGTTTAACCGGAACACTGAAGCTTTCTTT	.	TRBV29-1	TRBJ1-1	17	.
CATSRDLEGPKQTQYF	TGTGCCACCAGCAGAGATCTTGAAGGACCGAAACAGACCCAGTACTTC	.	TRBV15	TRBJ2-5	16	once
CASSGLAGGFNTGELFF	TGTGCCAGCAGTGGCCTAGCGGGAGGGTTTAACACCGGGGAGCTGTTTTTT	TRBD2	TRBV6-1	TRBJ2-2	17	.
CARFSGQSSSGANVLTF	TGTGCCAGATTCTCGGGACAGAGCAGCTCTGGGGCCAACGTCCTGACTTTC	TRBD1	TRBV6-7	TRBJ2-6	17	.
CASSLEDRYNQPQHF	TGTGCCAGCAGCTTAGAAGACAGATACAATCAGCCCCAGCATTTT	.	TRBV7-6	TRBJ1-5	15	.
CASSLGPPGHEGYNEQFF	TGTGCCAGCAGCTTGGGGCCTCCGGGACATGAGGGTTACAATGAGCAGTTCTTC	.	TRBV5-6	TRBJ2-1	18	.
CASSGQGEYTEAFF	TGTGCCAGCAGTGGACAGGGCGAGTACACTGAAGCTTTCTTT	TRBD1	TRBV2	TRBJ1-1	14	.
CASSFRDRANEKLFF	TGTGCCAGCAGCTTCCGGGACAGGGCGAATGAAAAACTGTTTTTT	TRBD1	TRBV7-6	TRBJ1-4	15	.
CASSDHTRRSTIYF	TGTGCCAGCAGCGATCACACCCGCCGGAGCACCATATATTTT	.	TRBV7-9	TRBJ1-3	14	few
CAWSVSNQPQHF	TGTGCCTGGAGTGTCTCAAATCAGCCCCAGCATTTT	.	TRBV30	TRBJ1-5	12	.
CASSVEGNTEAFF	TGCGCCAGCAGCGTGGAGGGGAACACTGAAGCTTTCTTT	.	TRBV5-1	TRBJ1-1	13	.
CASSVAGGTYEQYF	TGTGCCAGCAGCGTAGCAGGGGGAACCTACGAGCAGTACTTC	TRBD1	TRBV9	TRBJ2-7	14	.
CASSLPTGTEAFF	TGTGCCAGCAGCCTACCGACAGGCACTGAAGCTTTCTTT	.	TRBV7-8	TRBJ1-1	13	.
CASSFLGLSTDTQYF	TGCGCCAGCAGCTTTCTAGGCCTTAGCACAGATACGCAGTATTTT	.	TRBV5-1	TRBJ2-3	15	few